The present T cell receptor (beta chain) was sequenced within a study of response to subunit inactivated influenza vaccine. This CDR3 spans 16 amino acids. With 1 base clipped from V and 2 bases from J, the junction kept 4 bases outside the gene matches. Germline CDR1 LGHDT, CDR2 YNNKEL (reference sequence). This clonotype showed up just a few times. Its target is unknown. General observations from the study: Few new T cells, the authors suggested, are recruited by each seasonal influenza vaccination.

TCRdb re-called the RT-PCR reads through MiXCR, storing one row per CDR3 protein. The sample has a few hundred thousand distinct CDR3 sequences; approximately 21% are singletons. The input for sequencing was PBMCs from blood, taken roughly 20 months after vaccination. The chain joins TRBV3-1 to TRBJ2-1; 8 bases fit TRBD1. This receptor was taken from a man aged 45 to 75 who received an inactivated influenza vaccine. The DNA of the CDR3 is TGTGCCAGCAGCCAAGTAGGACAGGGTACCTACAATGAGCAGTTCTTC. It yields the protein CASSQVGQGTYNEQFF.